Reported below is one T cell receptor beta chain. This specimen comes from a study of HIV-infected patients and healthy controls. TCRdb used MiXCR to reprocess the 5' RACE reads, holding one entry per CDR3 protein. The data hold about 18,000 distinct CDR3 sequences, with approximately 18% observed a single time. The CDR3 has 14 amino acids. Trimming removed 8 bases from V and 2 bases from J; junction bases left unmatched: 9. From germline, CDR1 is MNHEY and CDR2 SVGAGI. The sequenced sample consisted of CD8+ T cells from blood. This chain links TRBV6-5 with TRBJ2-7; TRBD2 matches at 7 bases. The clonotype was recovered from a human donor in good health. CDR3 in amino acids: CASAAGVGAYEQYF. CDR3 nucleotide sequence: TGTGCCAGCGCCGCGGGGGTGGGGGCCTACGAGCAGTACTTC.